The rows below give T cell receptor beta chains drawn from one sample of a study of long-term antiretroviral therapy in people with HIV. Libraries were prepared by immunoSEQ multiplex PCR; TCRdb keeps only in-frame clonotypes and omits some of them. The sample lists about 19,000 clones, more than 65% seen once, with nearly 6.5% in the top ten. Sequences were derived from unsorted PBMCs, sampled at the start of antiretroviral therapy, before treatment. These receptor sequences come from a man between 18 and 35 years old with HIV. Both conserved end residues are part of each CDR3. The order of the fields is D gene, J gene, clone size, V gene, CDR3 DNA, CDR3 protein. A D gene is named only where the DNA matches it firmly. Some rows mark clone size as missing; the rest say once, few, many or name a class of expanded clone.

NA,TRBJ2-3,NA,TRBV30,TGTGCCATACAGGGAGCGAACACAGATACGCAGTATTTT,CAIQGANTDTQYF
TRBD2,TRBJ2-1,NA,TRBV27,TGTGCCAGCAGTCCAGCGGGAGGAGGGCGTGAGCAGTTCTTC,CASSPAGGGREQFF
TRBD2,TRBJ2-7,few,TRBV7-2,TGTGCCAGCAGCCCTAGGCTAGCGGGCTCTTCCTACGAGCAGTACTTC,CASSPRLAGSSYEQYF
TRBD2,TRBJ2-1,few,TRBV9,TGTGCCAGCAGCCCTGCGGACCTAGCGGGAGGACCGACGGTCAATGAGCAGTTCTTC,CASSPADLAGGPTVNEQFF
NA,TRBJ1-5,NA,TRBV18,TGTGCCAGCTCACCGTTTCGGGGCAGGAATCAGCCCCAGCATTTT,CASSPFRGRNQPQHF
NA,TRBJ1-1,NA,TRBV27,TGTGCCAGCAGTCCTAGCGTTGGACAGCTGAACACTGAAGCTTTCTTT,CASSPSVGQLNTEAFF
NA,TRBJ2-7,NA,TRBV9,TGTGCCAGCAGCGTAGGACCAGGGGGGCTAAGCCCTTACGAGCAGTACTTC,CASSVGPGGLSPYEQYF
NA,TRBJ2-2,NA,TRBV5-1,TGCGCCAGCAGCCTTTGGGGTACGAACACCGGGGAGCTGTTTTTT,CASSLWGTNTGELFF
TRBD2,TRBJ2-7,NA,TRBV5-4,TGTGCCAGCAGCCCCAAGTCGTTGACGGGAGGATCCCCCTACGAGCAGTACTTC,CASSPKSLTGGSPYEQYF
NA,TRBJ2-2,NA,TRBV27,TGTGCCAGCAGTTTATTCTGGACAAGTAACACCGGGGAGCTGTTTTTT,CASSLFWTSNTGELFF
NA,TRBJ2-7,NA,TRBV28,TGTGCCAGCAGTTTGGCTCCAGTAGGGGAAGAGCAGTACTTC,CASSLAPVGEEQYF
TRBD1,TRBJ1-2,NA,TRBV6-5,TGTGCCAGCAGTTACTCGACAGGGAATGGCTACACCTTC,CASSYSTGNGYTF
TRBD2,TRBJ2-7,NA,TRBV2,TGTGCCAGCAGTGAACTAGCGGGAGAAAGATACGAGCAGTACTTC,CASSELAGERYEQYF
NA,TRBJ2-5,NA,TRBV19,TGTGCCAGTAGTCCGCGAGGAGGGACCCAAGAGACCCAGTACTTC,CASSPRGGTQETQYF
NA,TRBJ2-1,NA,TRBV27,TGTGCCAGCAGTTTTATACCCGGGAATGAGCAGTTCTTC,CASSFIPGNEQFF
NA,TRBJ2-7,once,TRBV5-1,TGCGCCAGCAGCTCAAAAACGGGGTCGATGAACTACGAGCAGTACTTC,CASSSKTGSMNYEQYF